A selection of T cell receptor beta chains follows, all from one sample in a study of T cell responses to AZD1222 COVID-19 vaccine. Profiled with immunoSEQ multiplex PCR; TCRdb holds only in-frame clones, not every one. The sample lists 100,000 to 120,000 clones; over 85% were seen once. The material was peripheral blood, obtained 28 days after the second AZD1222 dose. These receptors originate from an adult who received the AZD1222 COVID-19 vaccine. The CDR3 runs from the conserved cysteine through the conserved F or W. Each record gives: J gene, V gene, clone size, CDR3 protein. Clone size is given for some rows only: seen once, a few or many times, or a class if the clone is expanded.

J: TRBJ2-7; V: TRBV19; size: .; CDR3: CASSKTGAFYEQYF
J: TRBJ1-1; V: TRBV19; size: once; CDR3: CASRPATGNTEAFF
J: TRBJ2-7; V: TRBV6-5; size: .; CDR3: CASSYDQGMGREQYF
J: TRBJ2-2; V: TRBV10-2; size: .; CDR3: CASSLAGNTGELFF
J: TRBJ2-5; V: TRBV9; size: .; CDR3: CASSPSPAPSETQYF
J: TRBJ2-7; V: TRBV7-6; size: .; CDR3: CASSLGPGTGNYEQYF
J: TRBJ2-3; V: TRBV6-2/TRBV6-3; size: .; CDR3: CASSSPGQGKDTQYF
J: TRBJ2-1; V: TRBV5-1; size: .; CDR3: CASSSDGQGRNEQFF
J: TRBJ2-2; V: TRBV7-8; size: .; CDR3: CASSSRGDPRTGELFF
J: TRBJ1-2; V: TRBV7-9; size: once; CDR3: CASSSGGSYTF
J: TRBJ1-2; V: TRBV27; size: .; CDR3: CASSFGANYGYTF
J: TRBJ1-6; V: TRBV6-5; size: .; CDR3: CASSYRSSYNSPLHF
J: TRBJ1-1; V: TRBV10-3; size: .; CDR3: CANGQSNRGTEAFF
J: TRBJ1-2; V: TRBV28; size: .; CDR3: CASSLWDRGANYGYTF
J: TRBJ2-1; V: TRBV30; size: .; CDR3: CAWSTSPYNEQFF
J: TRBJ1-1; V: TRBV10-3; size: .; CDR3: CAIKPGQGEGTEAFF
J: TRBJ1-6; V: TRBV6-5; size: .; CDR3: CASTREPYNSPLHF
J: TRBJ2-7; V: TRBV2; size: .; CDR3: CASSELGPEFDEQYF
J: TRBJ2-7; V: TRBV3-1/TRBV3-2; size: .; CDR3: CASSHSDRGFSYEQYF
J: TRBJ2-7; V: TRBV6-6; size: .; CDR3: CASTPSDRSGEQYF
J: TRBJ2-3; V: TRBV5-1; size: .; CDR3: CASSSVTIDGQYF
J: TRBJ2-2; V: TRBV5-1; size: few; CDR3: CASSLTSGELFF
J: TRBJ2-3; V: TRBV6-6; size: .; CDR3: CASTREGPPDTQYF
J: TRBJ1-2; V: TRBV5-1; size: .; CDR3: CASSSRANYGYTF
J: TRBJ2-3; V: TRBV7-8; size: .; CDR3: CASSLYRGFTDTQYF
J: TRBJ2-2; V: TRBV5-1; size: many; CDR3: CASKGLAGSGELFF
J: TRBJ2-1; V: TRBV27; size: once; CDR3: CASRTLGLAGGSPYNEQFF
J: TRBJ1-1; V: TRBV2; size: .; CDR3: CASSEEGGIMNTEAFF
J: TRBJ1-1; V: TRBV6-5; size: .; CDR3: CASSMGQGDTEAFF
J: TRBJ1-2; V: TRBV29-1; size: .; CDR3: CSVDETGVYGYTF
J: TRBJ1-1; V: TRBV28; size: .; CDR3: CASSLEGALLGTEAFF
J: TRBJ1-2; V: TRBV5-1; size: .; CDR3: CASSLDPAISYGYTF
J: TRBJ1-3; V: TRBV10-3; size: .; CDR3: CAIWDIHSGNTIYF
J: TRBJ1-5; V: TRBV27; size: .; CDR3: CASSSGGAGWLTRPQHF
J: TRBJ2-7; V: TRBV28; size: .; CDR3: CASSHSQGGRYEQYF
J: TRBJ2-7; V: TRBV5-1; size: .; CDR3: CASSYTTSGSYEQYF
J: TRBJ2-5; V: TRBV4-1; size: .; CDR3: CASSQEPEQETQYF
J: TRBJ2-7; V: TRBV7-9; size: medium-sized; CDR3: CASSPRTGSDEQYF
J: TRBJ2-7; V: TRBV29-1; size: .; CDR3: CSVAHGQGPYEQYF
J: TRBJ1-2; V: TRBV5-6; size: .; CDR3: CASSSQGVNYGYTF
J: TRBJ2-7; V: TRBV6-5; size: .; CDR3: CASSYEGRGGHEQYF
J: TRBJ2-5; V: TRBV30; size: .; CDR3: CAWNTMGLAQETQYF
J: TRBJ1-2; V: TRBV18; size: .; CDR3: CASSPVSGSYYGYTF
J: TRBJ1-6; V: TRBV2; size: .; CDR3: CASSDSLGTGGSPLHF
J: TRBJ2-3; V: TRBV24-1; size: .; CDR3: CATSKREAITDTQYF
J: TRBJ2-1; V: TRBV6-5; size: .; CDR3: CASSWGGQGEQFF
J: TRBJ2-7; V: TRBV28; size: .; CDR3: CASSLVSEQYF
J: TRBJ1-1; V: TRBV19; size: once; CDR3: CASITSPNTEAFF